One sample yielded the 14 T cell receptor beta chains listed below, sequenced in a study of T cells in localized non-small cell lung cancer. Sequenced by immunoSEQ multiplex PCR; TCRdb stores in-frame clones only, minus some. The sample includes 75,000 to 80,000 clones, around 82% of them seen just once. Sequences were derived from peripheral blood, sampled before any cancer treatment. These receptors were taken from a female donor older than 55 with stage I lung adenocarcinoma.

The genes are TRBV19 and TRBJ1-5, with 7 bases that match TRBD1. Germline V CDR1 and CDR2: LNHDA, SQIVND (reference sequence). The CDR3 has 15 residues. V lost 4 bases to trimming and J lost 4 bases; unmatched junction nucleotides: 7. The CDR3 nucleotides read TGTGCCAGTAGTACCACAACAGGGGCTAATCAGCCCCAGCATTTT. Amino acid sequence: CASSTTTGANQPQHF. Full variable domain (rest looked up from reference TRBV19 and TRBJ1-5): DGGITQSPKYLFRKEGQNVTLSCEQNLNHDAMYWYRQDPGQGLRLIYYSQIVNDFQKGDIAEGYSVSREKKESFPLTVTSAQKNPTAFYLCASSTTTGANQPQHFGDGTRLSIL.

This clone was seen a few times. In nucleotides, the CDR3 is TGTGCCAGCAGCGTAGTGGGAGGATATAATTCACCCCTCCACTTT. This sequence encodes CASSVVGGYNSPLHF. The V call is TRBV9, the J call TRBJ1-6, with D unresolved. Between the trimmed V and J ends, which lost 0 bases and 4 bases, there was a span of 8 bases. CDR1 is SGDLS, CDR2 YYNGEE, per germline. The CDR3 has 15 residues.

The chain employs TRBV19 and TRBJ2-7, with D tentatively TRBD1 (6 bases). V gave up 11 bases and J gave up 1 base, with 15 bases separating them. The CDR3 has 13 amino acids. Germline V CDR1 and CDR2: LNHDA, SQIVND (reference sequence). The CDR3 sequence is CASKDRKSYEQYF. The CDR3 region has the DNA TGTGCCTCGAAGGACAGAAAATCCTACGAGCAGTACTTC.

J is TRBJ1-3 and V is TRBV19; D is ambiguous. Germline CDR1 LNHDA, CDR2 SQIVND (reference sequence). The CDR3 loop spans 14 amino acids. V lost 4 bases and J 0 bases, leaving 7 bases between the germline ends. CDR3 protein: CASSRTNSGNTIYF. CDR3 coding DNA: TGTGCCAGTAGTAGGACGAACTCTGGAAACACCATATATTTT. The variable domain in full, completed from reference TRBV19 and TRBJ1-3, reads DGGITQSPKYLFRKEGQNVTLSCEQNLNHDAMYWYRQDPGQGLRLIYYSQIVNDFQKGDIAEGYSVSREKKESFPLTVTSAQKNPTAFYLCASSRTNSGNTIYFGEGSWLTVV.

The genes are TRBV4-2 and TRBJ1-3, with 7 bases fitting TRBD1. The junction had 6 bases not matched to a gene; V was cut back by 0 bases and J by 1 base. Germline V gives CDR1 LGHNA, CDR2 YNFKEQ. This CDR3 spans 17 amino acids. The CDR3 DNA sequence: TGTGCCAGCAGCCAAGACCCCGGGACAGCTTCTGGAAACACCATATATTTT. Residues: CASSQDPGTASGNTIYF.

As for this clone: At one boundary the junction diverges from the germline segment, which might be a read error. This chain joins TRBV5-1 and TRBJ2-5; TRBD2 aligns across 10 bases. Per germline, CDR1 SGHRS and CDR2 YFSETQ. The CDR3 loop spans 14 amino acids. Written as DNA, the CDR3 is TGCGCCAGCAGCTCAGCGGGGGGGGACGAGAACCAGTACTTC. This gives the protein CASSSAGGDENQYF. Full variable domain (rest looked up from reference TRBV5-1 and TRBJ2-5): KAGVTQTPRYLIKTRGQQVTLSCSPISGHRSVSWYQQTPGQGLQFLFEYFSETQRNKGNFPGRFSGRQFSNSRSEMNVSTLELGDSALYLCASSSAGGDENQYFGPGTRLLVL.

The rearrangement joins TRBV6-1 to TRBJ2-7; D is ambiguous. Trimming removed 4 bases at V and 2 bases at J, with 18 bases between. This CDR3 contains 16 residues. Germline CDR1 and CDR2: MNHNS and SASEGT. The CDR3 protein is CASSGLGQVMTYEQYF. The CDR3 DNA reads TGTGCCAGCAGTGGCCTTGGCCAGGTGATGACCTACGAGCAGTACTTC.

V is TRBV25-1 and J is TRBJ2-2, with a possible D match to TRBD2 (6 bases). V shed 10 bases and J shed 0 bases, with 12 bases lying between them. Germline V gives CDR1 MGHDK, CDR2 SYGVNS. The CDR3 length is 14 residues. This chain's CDR3 is CANPDYPNTGELFF. Written as DNA, the CDR3 is TGTGCCAACCCGGACTACCCGAACACCGGGGAGCTGTTTTTT.

V gene TRBV28 combines with J gene TRBJ1-1; unclear D gene. Per the germline V gene, CDR1 is MDHEN and CDR2 is SYDVKM. The V end lost 5 bases, the J end lost 5 bases, and 18 bases lay between the germline ends. This CDR3 has 15 residues. For the CDR3, the DNA is TGTGCCAGCAGTCCTATGCTCGGACTAGGGACTGAAGCTTTCTTT. Translated, it gives CASSPMLGLGTEAFF.

The rearrangement links TRBV27 to TRBJ2-2; D uncertain. From germline, CDR1 is MNHEY and CDR2 SMNVEV (reference sequence). The CDR3 covers 15 residues. V was shortened by 5 bases and J by 1 base, with 11 bases between the two germline ends. CDR3 loop: CASSIRVQNTGELFF. In nucleotides, the CDR3 is TGTGCCAGCAGTATCCGGGTCCAGAACACCGGGGAGCTGTTTTTT.

J is TRBJ1-2 and V is TRBV9; no clear D gene. CDR3 size: 13 residues. CDR1 SGDLS and CDR2 YYNGEE come from the germline V gene. V was clipped by 3 bases and J by 1 base, with 7 bases between them. As DNA, the CDR3 is TGTGCCAGCAGCGAGGACTTTAACTATGGCTACACCTTC. This sequence encodes CASSEDFNYGYTF.

This chain connects TRBV15 to TRBJ2-1; 8 bases are a match to TRBD1. Germline-derived CDR1 and CDR2 are LNHNV and YYDKDF (reference sequence). Trimming removed 0 bases from V and 7 bases from J; junction bases left unmatched: 5. This CDR3 spans 15 amino acids. The CDR3: CATSRERTGNNEQFF. CDR3 DNA sequence: TGTGCCACCAGCAGAGAACGGACAGGGAATAATGAGCAGTTCTTC.

The rearrangement links TRBV15 to TRBJ1-2; TRBD1 matches 7 bases. V lost 0 bases to trimming and J lost 8 bases; unmatched junction nucleotides: 3. Germline lookup yields CDR1 LNHNV and CDR2 YYDKDF (reference sequence). CDR3 length: 13 residues. The CDR3 loop is CATSREQGRGYTF. Here the CDR3 DNA reads TGTGCCACCAGCAGAGAACAGGGGAGAGGCTACACCTTC.

This chain uses TRBV30 with TRBJ2-5; D is unclear. V lost 0 bases to trimming and J lost 0 bases, with 14 bases between them. CDR3 length: 16 amino acids. CDR1 GTSNPN and CDR2 SVGIG come from the germline V gene (reference sequence). This CDR3 reads CAWSVASALYQETQYF. The DNA of the CDR3 is TGTGCCTGGAGTGTGGCGTCAGCACTGTACCAAGAGACCCAGTACTTC.